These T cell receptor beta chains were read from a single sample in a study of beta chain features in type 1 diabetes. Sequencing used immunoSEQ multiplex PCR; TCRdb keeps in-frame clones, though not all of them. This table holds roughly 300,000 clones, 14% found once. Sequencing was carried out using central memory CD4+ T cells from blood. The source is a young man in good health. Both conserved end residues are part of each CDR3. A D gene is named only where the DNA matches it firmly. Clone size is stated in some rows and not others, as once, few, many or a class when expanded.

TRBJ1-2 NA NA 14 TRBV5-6 CASSLVGVAGGYTF TGTGCCAGCAGCTTGGTTGGTGTTGCGGGGGGCTACACCTTC
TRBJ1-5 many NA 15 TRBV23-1 CASSQSGHSNQPQHF TGCGCCAGCAGTCAATCGGGTCATAGCAATCAGCCCCAGCATTTT
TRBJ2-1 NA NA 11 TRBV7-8 CASSPHNEQFF TGTGCCAGCAGCCCACACAATGAGCAGTTCTTC
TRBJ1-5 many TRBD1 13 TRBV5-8 CASSRTGEQPQHF TGTGCCAGCAGCAGGACAGGGGAGCAGCCCCAGCATTTT
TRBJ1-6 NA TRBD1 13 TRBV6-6 CASSDRGNSPLHF TGTGCCAGCAGCGACAGGGGCAATTCACCCCTCCACTTT
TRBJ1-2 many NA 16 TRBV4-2 CASSRESRTYNYGYTF TGTGCCAGCAGCCGAGAGTCCAGAACTTATAACTATGGCTACACCTTC
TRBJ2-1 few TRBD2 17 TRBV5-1 CASSFYSGGDLNNEQFF TGCGCCAGCAGCTTTTATAGCGGGGGGGACCTTAACAATGAGCAGTTCTTC
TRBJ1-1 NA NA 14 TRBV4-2 CASSQDLGVQRAFF TGTGCCAGCAGCCAAGATTTGGGGGTCCAGCGTGCTTTCTTT
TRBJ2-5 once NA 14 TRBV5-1 CASSWGQNQETQYF TGCGCCAGCAGCTGGGGACAAAACCAAGAGACCCAGTACTTC
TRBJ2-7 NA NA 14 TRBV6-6 CASSYSGQLYEQYF TGTGCCAGCAGTTACTCTGGGCAGCTGTACGAGCAGTACTTC
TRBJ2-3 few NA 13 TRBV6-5 CASSYSNTDTQYF TGTGCCAGCAGTTACTCGAACACAGATACGCAGTATTTT
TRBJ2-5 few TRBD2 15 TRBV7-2 CASSLASGAQETQYF TGTGCCAGCAGCTTAGCTAGCGGGGCCCAAGAGACCCAGTACTTC
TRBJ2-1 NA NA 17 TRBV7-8 CASSLGPLTGSYNEQFF TGTGCCAGCAGCTTAGGCCCCTTGACAGGCTCCTACAATGAGCAGTTCTTC
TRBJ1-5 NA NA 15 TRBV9 CASSPGQGSNQPQHF TGTGCCAGCAGCCCAGGGCAGGGTAGCAATCAGCCCCAGCATTTT
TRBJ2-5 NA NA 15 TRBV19 CASSTRGGGKETQYF TGTGCCAGTAGCACAAGGGGGGGAGGCAAAGAGACCCAGTACTTC
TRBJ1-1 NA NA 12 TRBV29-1 CSGGPKNTEAFF TGCAGCGGAGGGCCGAAGAACACTGAAGCTTTCTTT
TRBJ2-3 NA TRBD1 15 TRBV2 CASTRDRGRKDTQYF TGTGCCAGCACTAGGGACAGGGGGCGTAAAGATACGCAGTATTTT
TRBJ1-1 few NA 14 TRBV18 CASSPRQVNTEAFF TGTGCCAGCTCGCCCCGACAAGTGAACACTGAAGCTTTCTTT
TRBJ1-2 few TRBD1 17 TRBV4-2 CASSQDGRGQGNYGYTF TGTGCCAGCAGCCAAGATGGGCGGGGACAGGGGAACTATGGCTACACCTTC
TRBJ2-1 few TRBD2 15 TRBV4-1 CASSQPGLAAQEQFF TGCGCCAGCAGCCAGCCGGGACTAGCGGCCCAGGAGCAGTTCTTC
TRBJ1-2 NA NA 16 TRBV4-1 CASSQDYARQNYGYTF TGCGCCAGCAGCCAAGATTACGCTCGACAAAACTATGGCTACACCTTC
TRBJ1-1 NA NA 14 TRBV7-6 CASSEGVVGTEAFF TGTGCCAGCAGCGAGGGAGTTGTGGGGACTGAAGCTTTCTTT
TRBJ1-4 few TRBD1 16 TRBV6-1 CASSERQGATNEKLFF TGTGCCAGCAGTGAGCGACAGGGGGCAACTAATGAAAAACTGTTTTTT
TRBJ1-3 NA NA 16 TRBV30 CAWRALGTNSGNTIYF TGTGCCTGGAGGGCGCTAGGGACCAACTCTGGAAACACCATATATTTT
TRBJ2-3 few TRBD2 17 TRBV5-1 CASSTGLAGSSADTQYF TGCGCCAGCAGCACGGGACTAGCGGGATCTTCGGCAGATACGCAGTATTTT
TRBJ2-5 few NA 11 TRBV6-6 CASIHGETQYF TGTGCCAGCATCCACGGGGAGACCCAGTACTTC